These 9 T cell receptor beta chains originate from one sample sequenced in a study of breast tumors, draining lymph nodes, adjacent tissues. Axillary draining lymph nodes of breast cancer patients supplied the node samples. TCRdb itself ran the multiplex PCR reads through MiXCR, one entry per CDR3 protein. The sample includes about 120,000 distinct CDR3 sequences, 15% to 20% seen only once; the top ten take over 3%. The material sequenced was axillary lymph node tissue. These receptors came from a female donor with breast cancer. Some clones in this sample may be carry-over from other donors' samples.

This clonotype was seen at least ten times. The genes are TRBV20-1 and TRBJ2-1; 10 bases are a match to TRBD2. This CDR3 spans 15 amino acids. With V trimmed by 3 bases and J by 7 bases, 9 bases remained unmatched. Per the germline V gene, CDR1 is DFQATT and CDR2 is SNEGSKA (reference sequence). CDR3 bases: TGCAGTGCTAGTAACAGCGGGGGGGCGGGGAATGAGCAGTTCTTC. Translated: CSASNSGGAGNEQFF.

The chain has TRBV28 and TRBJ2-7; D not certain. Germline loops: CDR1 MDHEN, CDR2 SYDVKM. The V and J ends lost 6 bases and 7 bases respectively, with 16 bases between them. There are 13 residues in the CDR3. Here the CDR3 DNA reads TGTGCCAGCAGCCCCTCCGGTCCGCGGGAGCAGTACTTC. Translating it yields CASSPSGPREQYF. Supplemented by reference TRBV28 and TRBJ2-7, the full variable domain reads DVKVTQSSRYLVKRTGEKVFLECVQDMDHENMFWYRQDPGLGLRLIYFSYDVKMKEKGDIPEGYSVSREKKERFSLILESASTNQTSMYLCASSPSGPREQYFGPGTRLTVT.

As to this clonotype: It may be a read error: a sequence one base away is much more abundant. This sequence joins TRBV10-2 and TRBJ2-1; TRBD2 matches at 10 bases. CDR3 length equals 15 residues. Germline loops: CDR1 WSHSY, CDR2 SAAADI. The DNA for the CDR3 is TGCGCCAGCAGACCGACTAGCGGGTCCTGCAATGAGCAGTTCTTC. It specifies CASRPTSGSCNEQFF.

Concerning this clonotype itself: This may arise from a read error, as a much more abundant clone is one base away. The CDR3 region is CASSHDRGPRRPGSYEQYF. For the CDR3, the DNA is TGTGCCAGCAGCCATGACAGGGGGCCAAGAAGACCCGGCTCCTACGAGCAGTACTTC. This chain links TRBV14 with TRBJ2-7; 10 nucleotides line up with TRBD1. The CDR3 length is 19 residues. J gave up 0 bases and V 3 bases, and 14 bases lay outside the gene matches. Germline CDR1 reads SGHDN; CDR2 reads FVKESK.

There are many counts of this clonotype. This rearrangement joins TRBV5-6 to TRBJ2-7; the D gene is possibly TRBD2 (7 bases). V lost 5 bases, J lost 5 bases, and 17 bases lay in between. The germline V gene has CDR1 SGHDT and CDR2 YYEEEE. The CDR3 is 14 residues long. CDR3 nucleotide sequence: TGTGCCAGCAGGCCAAGGGGGAGGGCCGACGAGCAGTACTTC. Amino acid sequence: CASRPRGRADEQYF.

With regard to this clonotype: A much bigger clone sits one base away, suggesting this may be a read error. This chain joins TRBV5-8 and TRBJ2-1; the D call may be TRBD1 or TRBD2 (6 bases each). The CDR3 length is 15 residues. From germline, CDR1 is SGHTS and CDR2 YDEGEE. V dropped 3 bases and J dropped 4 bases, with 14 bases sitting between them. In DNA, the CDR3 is TGTGCCAGCAGCTACCTAGGGGGGTCTTACAATGAGCAGTTCTTC. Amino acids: CASSYLGGSYNEQFF.

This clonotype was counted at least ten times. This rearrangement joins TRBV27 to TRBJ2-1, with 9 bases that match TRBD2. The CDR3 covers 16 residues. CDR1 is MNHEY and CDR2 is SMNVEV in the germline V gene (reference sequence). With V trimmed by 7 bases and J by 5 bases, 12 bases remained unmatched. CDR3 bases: TGTGCCAGCACCGAACGAAGCGGGAGGCTGGACAATGAGCAGTTCTTC. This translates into CASTERSGRLDNEQFF.

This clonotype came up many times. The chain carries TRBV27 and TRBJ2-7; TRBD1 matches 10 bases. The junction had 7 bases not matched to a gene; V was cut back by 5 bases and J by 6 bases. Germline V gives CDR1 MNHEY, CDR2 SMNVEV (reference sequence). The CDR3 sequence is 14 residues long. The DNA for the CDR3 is TGTGCCAGCAGTCAGGGACAGGGGAGGTTCGAGCAGTACTTC. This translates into CASSQGQGRFEQYF.

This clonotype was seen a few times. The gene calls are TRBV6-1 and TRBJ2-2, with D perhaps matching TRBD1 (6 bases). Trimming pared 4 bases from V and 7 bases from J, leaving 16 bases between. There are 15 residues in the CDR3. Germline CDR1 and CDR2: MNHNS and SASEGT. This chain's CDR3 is CASSASPYRVGELFF. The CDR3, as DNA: TGTGCCAGCAGTGCGTCCCCCTACAGGGTCGGGGAGCTGTTTTTT.